The 2 T cell receptor beta chains reported below all come from one sample, sequenced in a study of cytomegalovirus exposure and HLA in healthy donors. Primers for the PCR totalled 60 Vbeta and 13 Jbeta. Data came from immunoSEQ multiplex PCR; TCRdb stores just in-frame clones and leaves some out. The sample contains around 140,000 clones, 75% to 90% of which appear only once. Material for sequencing was PBMCs. Receptors originate from a woman in her 50s in good health and CMV-seropositive.

This chain uses TRBV29-1 with TRBJ1-6, with a tentative D call TRBD1 (6 bases). The CDR3 is 13 residues long. Germline V gene data show CDR1 as SQVTM and CDR2 as ANQGSEA. The V end lost 6 bases, the J end lost 8 bases, and 14 bases lay between the germline ends. CDR3 region: CSVATGWDSPLHF. CDR3 sequence (DNA): TGCAGCGTCGCAACAGGGTGGGATTCACCCCTCCACTTT.

This clone was picked up one time. This sequence joins TRBV5-4 and TRBJ2-3; a possible D gene is TRBD2 (5 bases). The CDR3 totals 16 residues. Germline CDR1 reads SGHNT; CDR2 reads YYREEE (reference sequence). The V end lost 0 bases, the J end lost 2 bases, and 13 bases lay between the germline ends. The DNA of the CDR3 is TGTGCCAGCAGCTTGGCCGGGATCCTAAACACAGATACGCAGTATTTT. This gives the protein CASSLAGILNTDTQYF.